These 14 T cell receptor beta chains originate from one sample sequenced in a study of cytotoxic CD8 clonotypes in ibrutinib-treated CLL. The data were produced by immunoSEQ multiplex PCR, yet TCRdb's version contains in-frame clones alone and is incomplete. In the table there are 150,000 to 200,000 clones, about 72% of which are singletons. This specimen consisted of PBMCs, obtained after 24 months of ibrutinib treatment. These receptors originate from a human donor with chronic lymphocytic leukemia.

The chain recombines TRBV5-4 with TRBJ1-1; D is undetermined. V was pared by 4 bases and J by 4 bases, with 14 bases between. The CDR3 covers 14 residues. Germline V gives CDR1 SGHNT, CDR2 YYREEE (reference sequence). This CDR3 is CASSPRRVSTEAFF. The CDR3 nucleotides are TGTGCCAGCAGCCCTAGGAGGGTGAGCACTGAAGCTTTCTTT.

This chain connects TRBV5-1 to TRBJ2-3; D perhaps matches TRBD1 (5 bases). V dropped 5 bases and J dropped 4 bases, with 11 bases sitting between them. Germline CDR1 SGHRS, CDR2 YFSETQ. The CDR3 contains 13 residues. CDR3 in DNA: TGCGCCAGCAGGGGGCAGGGATCAGATACGCAGTATTTT. Protein: CASRGQGSDTQYF. Full variable domain (missing parts from reference TRBV5-1 and TRBJ2-3): KAGVTQTPRYLIKTRGQQVTLSCSPISGHRSVSWYQQTPGQGLQFLFEYFSETQRNKGNFPGRFSGRQFSNSRSEMNVSTLELGDSALYLCASRGQGSDTQYFGPGTRLTVL.

In the case of this clone: The junction departs from the called germline gene at one end, perhaps through a read error. This chain connects TRBV7-7 to TRBJ2-5; 7 nucleotides match TRBD2. The CDR3 sequence is 14 residues long. Germline loops: CDR1 SSHAT, CDR2 FNYEAQ (reference sequence). CDR3 protein: CASSASGLQETQYF. The CDR3 nucleotides are TGTGCTAGCAGTGCTAGCGGCCTCCAAGAGACCCAGTACTTC.

The V and J genes are TRBV10-3 and TRBJ2-7; D tentatively fits TRBD1 or TRBD2 (5 bases each). Germline assignment: CDR1 ENHRY and CDR2 SYGVKD. V was cut by 4 bases and J by 3 bases, with 25 bases left in between. There are 18 residues in the CDR3. CDR3 coding DNA: TGTGCCATCAGTGCAATCAGGAGGCAGGGCGGCGGTTACTACGAGCAGTACTTC. Protein: CAISAIRRQGGGYYEQYF.

This chain links TRBV4-2 with TRBJ1-5, with D unresolved. The CDR3 consists of 15 residues. Trimming removed 0 bases from V and 3 bases from J, with 9 bases in between. Per the germline V gene, CDR1 is LGHNA and CDR2 is YNFKEQ. CDR3 sequence: CASSQDGQTNQPQHF. The CDR3 DNA sequence: TGTGCCAGCAGCCAAGATGGGCAAACCAATCAGCCCCAGCATTTT.

CDR3: CASSPSIGTLNTEAFF. CDR3 coding DNA: TGTGCCAGCAGTCCTAGCATAGGGACCCTGAACACTGAAGCTTTCTTT. The genes are TRBV7-9 and TRBJ1-1, with D possibly TRBD1 on 5 matching bases. The CDR3 contains 16 residues. V lost 6 bases to trimming and J lost 0 bases, with 17 bases between them. Germline CDR1 reads SEHNR; CDR2 reads FQNEAQ (reference sequence).

The CDR3 spells CASSLGTEIGPQHF. CDR3 nucleotides: TGTGCCAGCAGCCTCGGGACGGAAATCGGTCCCCAGCATTTT. V gene TRBV7-2 combines with J gene TRBJ1-5; a possible D gene is TRBD1 (5 bases). Germline V lookup: CDR1 SGHTA, CDR2 FQGNSA. V was pared by 5 bases and J by 10 bases, with 18 bases between. The length of the CDR3 is 14 residues.

The chain carries TRBV7-2 and TRBJ2-2; the D is unclear. The V gene's germline CDR1 is SGHTA and CDR2 FQGNSA. Deletions cut 0 bases from V and 6 bases from J, with 8 bases between. The CDR3 consists of 14 residues. The CDR3 spells CASSLARYAGELFF. For the CDR3, the DNA is TGTGCCAGCAGCTTAGCGCGCTACGCCGGGGAGCTGTTTTTT. The variable domain in full, completed from reference TRBV7-2 and TRBJ2-2, reads GAGVSQSPSNKVTEKGKDVELRCDPISGHTALYWYRQSLGQGLEFLIYFQGNSAPDKSGLPSDRFSAERTGGSVSTLTIQRTQQEDSAVYLCASSLARYAGELFFGEGSRLTVL.

This chain joins TRBV7-9 and TRBJ2-1; tentative D call: TRBD2 (6 bases). This CDR3 is built from 18 residues. The germline V gene has CDR1 SEHNR and CDR2 FQNEAQ (reference sequence). V was pared by 5 bases and J by 0 bases, with 20 bases between. CDR3 loop: CASSREAGLLSSYNEQFF. The CDR3 DNA reads TGTGCCAGCAGCAGAGAGGCGGGGCTCCTGAGCTCCTACAATGAGCAGTTCTTC.

The chain combines TRBV5-4 with TRBJ2-5, with a weak D call TRBD2 (6 bases). Germline-derived CDR1 and CDR2 are SGHNT and YYREEE (reference sequence). V gave up 7 bases and J gave up 5 bases, with 15 bases separating them. The CDR3 length is 13 residues. The CDR3 sequence: CASQGRAGETQYF. The CDR3, as DNA: TGTGCCAGCCAGGGCAGGGCGGGGGAGACCCAGTACTTC.

The chain combines TRBV5-6 with TRBJ1-2; TRBD1 agrees at 7 bases. After removal of 4 bases from V and 2 bases from J, the junction contained 2 bases not matched to a gene. The CDR3 is 13 residues long. Germline CDR1 is SGHDT and CDR2 is YYEEEE. CDR3 nucleotide sequence: TGTGCCAGCAGCCCGGGACAGAACTATGGCTACACCTTC. The encoded protein is CASSPGQNYGYTF.

The chain employs TRBV7-3 and TRBJ1-2, with 8 nucleotides matching TRBD1. J lost 11 bases, V lost 5 bases, and 7 bases had no gene match. The CDR3 has 12 amino acids. Germline CDR1 and CDR2: SGHTA and FQGTGA. This CDR3 reads CASSIGQGGYTF. The CDR3 DNA reads TGTGCCAGCAGCATAGGACAGGGTGGATACACCTTC.

This sequence joins TRBV29-1 and TRBJ2-7; unclear D gene. The germline V and J ends were trimmed by 7 bases and 7 bases, with 29 bases remaining between them. The CDR3 totals 16 residues. CDR1 is SQVTM, CDR2 ANQGSEA, per germline. CDR3: CSAGVGIGFSEWEQYF. In DNA form, the CDR3 reads TGCAGCGCCGGAGTTGGCATAGGGTTCAGTGAATGGGAGCAGTACTTC.

V and J are TRBV11-2 and TRBJ2-1; D remains unclear. The V gene's germline CDR1 is SGHAT and CDR2 FQNNGV. The CDR3 extends over 16 amino acids. V was trimmed by 1 base and J by 8 bases, leaving 18 bases between them. The CDR3 DNA is TGTGCCAGCAGCTTAGGAGTTCTGGCACCCTTGGATGAGCAGTTCTTC. Translating it yields CASSLGVLAPLDEQFF.